Sequencing of this T cell receptor (beta chain) was carried out in a study of T cell responses to AZD1222 COVID-19 vaccine. The CDR3 is 17 residues long. Germline CDR1 and CDR2: SGHVS and FQNEAQ. After removal of 5 bases from V and 3 bases from J, the junction contained 9 bases not matched to a gene. TCRdb keeps only in-frame clones here, not all; method: immunoSEQ multiplex PCR. The sample holds about 180,000 clones; around 90% are singletons and the top ten take roughly a quarter. The chain couples TRBV7-8 to TRBJ2-1; 11 nucleotides match TRBD2. Sequencing was performed on peripheral blood, taken 28 days after the second AZD1222 dose. The receptor was derived from an adult who received the AZD1222 COVID-19 vaccine. CDR3 amino acids: CASSPTGTSGHYNEQFF. CDR3 in DNA: TGTGCCAGCAGCCCCACCGGGACTAGCGGACACTACAATGAGCAGTTCTTC. Drawing the rest from reference TRBV7-8 and TRBJ2-1, the complete variable domain is GAGVSQSPRYKVAKRGQDVALRCDPISGHVSLFWYQQALGQGPEFLTYFQNEAQLDKSGLPSDRFFAERPEGSVSTLKIQRTQQEDSAVYLCASSPTGTSGHYNEQFFGPGTRLTVL.